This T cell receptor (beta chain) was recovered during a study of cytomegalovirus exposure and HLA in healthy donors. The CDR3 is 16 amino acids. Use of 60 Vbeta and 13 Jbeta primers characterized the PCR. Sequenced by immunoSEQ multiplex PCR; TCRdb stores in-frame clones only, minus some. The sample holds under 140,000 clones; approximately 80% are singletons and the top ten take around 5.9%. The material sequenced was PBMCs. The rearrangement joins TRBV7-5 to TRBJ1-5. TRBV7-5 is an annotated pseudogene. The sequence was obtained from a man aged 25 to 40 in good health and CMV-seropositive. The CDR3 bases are TGTGTCAGAACCTACTACGTCGTCCATAGCAATCAGCCCCAGCATTTT. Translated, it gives CVRTYYVVHSNQPQHF.